The 23 T cell receptor beta chains below all came from one sample that was sequenced in a study of cytomegalovirus exposure and HLA in healthy donors. Both 60 Vbeta primers and 13 Jbeta primers went into the PCR. Repertoires were generated with immunoSEQ multiplex PCR, while TCRdb's copy carries only in-frame clones and drops some. Counted here are over 50,000 clones, about 80% occurring once; the ten biggest clones make up around 1.7%. Sequenced sample: PBMCs. These receptors were taken from a man aged 35 to 55 in good health and CMV-seronegative.

The J gene is TRBJ2-7, the V gene TRBV7-8; TRBD1 matches 8 bases. Germline-derived CDR1 and CDR2 are SGHVS and FQNEAQ. The V and J ends lost 0 bases and 3 bases, in that order; junction bases with no gene match: 4. The CDR3 contains 15 residues. This chain's CDR3 is CASSLAPGQDYEQYV. The CDR3 DNA follows: TGTGCCAGCAGCTTAGCGCCGGGACAGGACTACGAGCAGTACGTC.

This clone came up once. The chain links TRBV5-1 to TRBJ1-2, with a tentative D call TRBD1 (5 bases). Germline lookup yields CDR1 SGHRS and CDR2 YFSETQ. This CDR3 has 15 amino acids. V lost 2 bases to trimming and J lost 1 base, with 12 bases between them. The CDR3, as DNA: TGCGCCAGCAGCTTCGGACAACTTAGTAACTATGGCTACACCTTC. Translation: CASSFGQLSNYGYTF. Looking up the rest from reference TRBV5-1 and TRBJ1-2 gives the full variable domain: KAGVTQTPRYLIKTRGQQVTLSCSPISGHRSVSWYQQTPGQGLQFLFEYFSETQRNKGNFPGRFSGRQFSNSRSEMNVSTLELGDSALYLCASSFGQLSNYGYTFGSGTRLTVV.

This clone appeared a single time. The chain carries TRBV7-8 and TRBJ2-7, with TRBD1 matching over 9 bases. After removal of 5 bases from V and 1 base from J, the junction contained 9 bases not matched to a gene. This CDR3 contains 16 residues. CDR1 SGHVS and CDR2 FQNEAQ come from the germline V gene. CDR3 DNA: TGTGCCAGCAGCCCACGACAGGGGGGTATTTCCTACGAGCAGTACTTC. Translated: CASSPRQGGISYEQYF.

The rearrangement joins TRBV7-9 to TRBJ2-1; tentatively, D is TRBD2 (5 bases). The CDR3 loop spans 16 amino acids. The germline gives CDR1 SEHNR, CDR2 FQNEAQ (reference sequence). V was shortened by 5 bases and J by 0 bases, with 14 bases between the two germline ends. DNA for the CDR3: TGTGCCAGCAGCCAAGGACGGGAAAGCTCCTACAATGAGCAGTTCTTC. Translating gives CASSQGRESSYNEQFF.

The chain combines TRBV5-6 with TRBJ1-2; 8 positions match TRBD1. Germline V gene lookup returns CDR1 SGHDT and CDR2 YYEEEE. This CDR3 comprises 14 residues. V lost 0 bases, J lost 6 bases, and 4 bases stayed unmatched. CDR3 sequence reads: CASSLDRGWDGYTF. CDR3 coding DNA: TGTGCCAGCAGCTTGGACAGGGGGTGGGATGGCTACACCTTC.

CDR3 region: CASSYSGGTQYF. For the CDR3, the DNA is TGTGCCAGCAGTTACTCAGGCGGGACCCAGTACTTC. V is TRBV6-5 and J is TRBJ2-5; D is uncertain. V was pared by 0 bases and J by 7 bases, with 6 bases between. This CDR3 is 12 amino acids long. Germline loops: CDR1 MNHEY, CDR2 SVGAGI.

This clone appeared once. The V call is TRBV5-1, the J call TRBJ2-1; D unresolved. Germline lookup yields CDR1 SGHRS and CDR2 YFSETQ. The V and J ends lost 4 bases and 7 bases respectively, with 9 bases between them. The CDR3 length is 12 residues. The CDR3 here is CASSLPGNEQFF. The CDR3 coding sequence is TGCGCCAGCAGCCTCCCCGGGAATGAGCAGTTCTTC.

This clone is a singleton in its sample. The rearrangement uses TRBV5-1 and TRBJ2-5, with D perhaps matching TRBD2 (7 bases). The germline gives CDR1 SGHRS, CDR2 YFSETQ. V was pared by 0 bases and J by 1 base, with 16 bases between. CDR3 size: 17 residues. DNA of the CDR3: TGCGCCAGCAGCTTGGCCCGCCGGGGGGCTATCCAAGAGACCCAGTACTTC. It codes for CASSLARRGAIQETQYF.

The J gene is TRBJ2-1, the V gene TRBV6-5; 11 positions match TRBD2. J was trimmed by 7 bases and V by 2 bases; bases with no gene match: 7. This CDR3 contains 16 residues. Germline CDR1 MNHEY, CDR2 SVGAGI. The CDR3 region is CASSYLSGGAPNEQFF. Here the CDR3 DNA reads TGTGCCAGCAGTTACCTTAGCGGGGGGGCCCCGAATGAGCAGTTCTTC.

V and J are TRBV6-5 and TRBJ2-6, with D maybe TRBD1 (6 bases). Trimming left V 7 bases short and J 2 bases short, with 12 bases between. Germline V lookup: CDR1 MNHEY, CDR2 SVGAGI. The CDR3 contains 15 residues. The CDR3 here is CASTPQGTGANVLTF. CDR3 bases: TGTGCCAGCACTCCGCAGGGGACTGGGGCCAACGTCCTGACTTTC.

The chain employs TRBV2 and TRBJ1-4; 8 bases are a match to TRBD1. The CDR3 extends over 16 amino acids. J was trimmed by 8 bases and V by 6 bases; bases with no gene match: 14. Germline CDR1 and CDR2: SNHLY and FYNNEI. For the CDR3, the DNA is TGTGCCAGCAGGGACAGGGCGGGAAGCGTACAAGAAAAACTGTTTTTT. Translated: CASRDRAGSVQEKLFF.

V usage is TRBV4-1 and J usage is TRBJ1-6, with TRBD1 as a possible D gene (6 bases). The V gene's germline CDR1 is MGHRA and CDR2 YSYEKL. The V end was cut by 0 bases, the J end by 7 bases, with 13 bases between. The CDR3 extends over 16 amino acids. CDR3: CASSQDQGMRNSPLHF. In DNA, the CDR3 is TGCGCCAGCAGCCAAGACCAGGGGATGCGAAATTCACCCCTCCACTTT.

The rearrangement uses TRBV19 and TRBJ2-6, with D uncertain. Per the germline V gene, CDR1 is LNHDA and CDR2 is SQIVND (reference sequence). This CDR3 contains 18 residues. V lost 3 bases, J lost 1 base, and 16 bases lay in between. In DNA, the CDR3 is TGTGCCAGTAGTATCTTATATTTTATCGGTTCTGGGGCCAACGTCCTGACTTTC. This codes for CASSILYFIGSGANVLTF.

Only one count was recorded for this clone. The chain couples TRBV4-1 to TRBJ2-1; 9 nucleotides agree with TRBD1. CDR1 is MGHRA, CDR2 YSYEKL, per germline. The CDR3 runs to 16 residues. V lost 3 bases and J lost 2; bases outside the gene matches: 5. The CDR3 nucleotides are TGCGCCAGCAGCCAGGGACAGGGTTGGACCTACAATGAGCAGTTCTTC. It codes for CASSQGQGWTYNEQFF.

This chain uses TRBV5-1 with TRBJ2-1; 9 positions agree with TRBD2. The CDR3 covers 14 residues. Germline CDR1 is SGHRS and CDR2 is YFSETQ. J was trimmed by 5 bases and V by 3 bases; bases with no gene match: 3. The DNA for the CDR3 is TGCGCCAGCAGCTGGCCTAGCGGGGACAATGAGCAGTTCTTC. Residues: CASSWPSGDNEQFF.

A single count supports this clone. The rearrangement links TRBV7-2 to TRBJ2-2; weak D call: TRBD1 (5 bases). V was pared by 7 bases and J by 3 bases, with 12 bases between. This CDR3 spans 14 amino acids. Germline CDR1 reads SGHTA; CDR2 reads FQGNSA. CDR3 in DNA: TGTGCCAGCACCGAAAGGGGATACACCGGGGAGCTGTTTTTT. Encoded protein: CASTERGYTGELFF.

The rearrangement uses TRBV6-1 and TRBJ1-2, with no clear D. V was cut by 0 bases and J by 2 bases, with 7 bases left in between. The CDR3 consists of 14 residues. Germline values: CDR1 MNHNS, CDR2 SASEGT. CDR3 nucleotides: TGTGCCAGCAGTGAAGCGCCCGGGAACTATGGCTACACCTTC. This codes for CASSEAPGNYGYTF.

The CDR3: CASSGPDRERTISGYTF. Here the CDR3 DNA reads TGTGCCAGTAGTGGCCCGGACAGGGAAAGGACTATCTCTGGCTACACCTTC. V usage is TRBV19 and J usage is TRBJ1-2; TRBD1 agrees at 8 bases. Germline CDR1 reads LNHDA; CDR2 reads SQIVND (reference sequence). CDR3 size: 17 residues. Unmatched junction bases numbered 18, after V lost 5 bases and J lost 7 bases. Based on the CDR3 plus reference TRBV19 and TRBJ1-2, the full variable domain is DGGITQSPKYLFRKEGQNVTLSCEQNLNHDAMYWYRQDPGQGLRLIYYSQIVNDFQKGDIAEGYSVSREKKESFPLTVTSAQKNPTAFYLCASSGPDRERTISGYTFGSGTRLTVV.

This chain uses TRBV19 with TRBJ2-7, with TRBD1 matching 7 bases. Germline V CDR1 and CDR2: LNHDA, SQIVND (reference sequence). Germline trimming cut 4 bases from V and 9 bases from J; bases unmatched to any gene: 9. The CDR3 runs 13 residues. The CDR3 loop is CASSTGTAPSQYF. CDR3 bases: TGTGCCAGTAGTACAGGGACAGCACCTTCGCAGTACTTC.

The V and J genes are TRBV19 and TRBJ1-5; 10 nucleotides line up with TRBD1. The CDR3 totals 15 residues. With 4 bases clipped from V and 7 bases from J, the junction kept 7 bases outside the gene matches. CDR1 is LNHDA, CDR2 SQIVND, per germline (reference sequence). The CDR3 protein is CASSTPTGGGQPQHF. The CDR3 DNA reads TGTGCCAGTAGTACGCCGACAGGGGGCGGACAGCCCCAGCATTTT. Drawing the rest from reference TRBV19 and TRBJ1-5, the complete variable domain is DGGITQSPKYLFRKEGQNVTLSCEQNLNHDAMYWYRQDPGQGLRLIYYSQIVNDFQKGDIAEGYSVSREKKESFPLTVTSAQKNPTAFYLCASSTPTGGGQPQHFGDGTRLSIL.

The chain employs TRBV19 and TRBJ1-5, with D possibly matching TRBD1 (6 bases). The CDR3 covers 16 residues. Germline V gene lookup returns CDR1 LNHDA and CDR2 SQIVND (reference sequence). The V end lost 5 bases, the J end lost 3 bases, and 17 bases lay between the germline ends. The CDR3 loop reads CASSGGRDSLNQPQHF. DNA for the CDR3: TGTGCCAGTAGTGGGGGCCGAGACAGCCTCAATCAGCCCCAGCATTTT.

The chain recombines TRBV5-1 with TRBJ1-3; 7 nucleotides match TRBD1. The CDR3 sequence is 16 residues long. Germline CDR1 reads SGHRS; CDR2 reads YFSETQ. V trimming: 2 bases; J trimming: 0 bases; junction bases outside the gene matches: 5. DNA of the CDR3: TGCGCCAGCAGCTTATTACAGGGGACCTCTGGAAACACCATATATTTT. It specifies CASSLLQGTSGNTIYF.

V gene TRBV19 combines with J gene TRBJ2-2, with TRBD1 identical over 9 bases. This CDR3 spans 15 amino acids. The V gene end was trimmed by 3 bases and the J gene end by 3 bases; junction bases not matched to a gene: 2. Germline loops: CDR1 LNHDA, CDR2 SQIVND (reference sequence). CDR3 sequence: CASSMGQGYTGELFF. DNA for the CDR3: TGTGCCAGTAGTATGGGACAGGGCTACACCGGGGAGCTGTTTTTT.